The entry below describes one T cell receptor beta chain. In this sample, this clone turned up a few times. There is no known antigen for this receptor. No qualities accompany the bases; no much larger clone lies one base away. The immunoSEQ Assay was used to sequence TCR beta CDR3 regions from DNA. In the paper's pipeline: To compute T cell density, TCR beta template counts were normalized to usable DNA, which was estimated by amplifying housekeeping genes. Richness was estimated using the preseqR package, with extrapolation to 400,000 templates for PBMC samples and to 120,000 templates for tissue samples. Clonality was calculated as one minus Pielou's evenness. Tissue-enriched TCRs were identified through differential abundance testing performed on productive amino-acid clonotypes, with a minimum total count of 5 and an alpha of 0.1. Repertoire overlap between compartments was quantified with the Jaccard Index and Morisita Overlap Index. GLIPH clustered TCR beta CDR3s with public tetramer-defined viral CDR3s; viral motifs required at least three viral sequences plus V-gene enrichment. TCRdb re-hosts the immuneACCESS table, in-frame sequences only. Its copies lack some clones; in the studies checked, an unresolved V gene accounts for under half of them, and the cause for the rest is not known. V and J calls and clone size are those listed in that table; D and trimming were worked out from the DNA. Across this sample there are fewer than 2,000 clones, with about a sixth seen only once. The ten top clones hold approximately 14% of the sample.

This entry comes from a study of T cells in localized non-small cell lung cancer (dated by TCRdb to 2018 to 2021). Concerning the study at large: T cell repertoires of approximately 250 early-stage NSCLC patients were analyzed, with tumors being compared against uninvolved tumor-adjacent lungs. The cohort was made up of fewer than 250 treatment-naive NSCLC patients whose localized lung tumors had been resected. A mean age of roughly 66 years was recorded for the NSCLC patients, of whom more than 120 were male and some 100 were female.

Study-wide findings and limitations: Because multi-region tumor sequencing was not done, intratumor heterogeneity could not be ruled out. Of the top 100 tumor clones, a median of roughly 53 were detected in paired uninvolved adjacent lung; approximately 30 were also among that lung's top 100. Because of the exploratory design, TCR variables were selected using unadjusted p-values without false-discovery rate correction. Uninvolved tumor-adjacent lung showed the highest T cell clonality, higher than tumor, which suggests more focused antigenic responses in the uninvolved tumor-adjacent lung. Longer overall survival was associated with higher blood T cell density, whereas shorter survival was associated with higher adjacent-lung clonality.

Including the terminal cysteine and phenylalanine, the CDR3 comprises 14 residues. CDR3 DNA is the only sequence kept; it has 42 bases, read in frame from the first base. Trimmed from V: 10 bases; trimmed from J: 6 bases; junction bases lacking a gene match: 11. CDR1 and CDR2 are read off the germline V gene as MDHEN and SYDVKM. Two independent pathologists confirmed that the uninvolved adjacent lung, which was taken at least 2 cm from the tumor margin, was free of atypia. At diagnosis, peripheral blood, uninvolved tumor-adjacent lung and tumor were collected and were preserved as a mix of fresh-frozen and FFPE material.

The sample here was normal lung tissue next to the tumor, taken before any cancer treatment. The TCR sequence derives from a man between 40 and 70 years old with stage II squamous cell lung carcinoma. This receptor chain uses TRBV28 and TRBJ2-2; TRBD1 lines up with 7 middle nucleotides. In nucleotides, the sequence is TGTGCCACCCAGGACAGGAAACGGGCCGGGGAGCTGTTTTTT. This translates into CATQDRKRAGELFF.